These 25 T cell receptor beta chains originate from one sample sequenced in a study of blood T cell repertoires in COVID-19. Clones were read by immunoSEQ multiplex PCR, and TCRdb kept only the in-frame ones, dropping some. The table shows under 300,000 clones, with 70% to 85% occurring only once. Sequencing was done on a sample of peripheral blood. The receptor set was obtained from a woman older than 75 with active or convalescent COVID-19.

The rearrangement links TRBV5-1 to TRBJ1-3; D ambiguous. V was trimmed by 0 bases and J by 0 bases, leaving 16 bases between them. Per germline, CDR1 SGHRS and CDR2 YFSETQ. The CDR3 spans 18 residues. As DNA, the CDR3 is TGCGCCAGCAGCTTGGCCGGGGTAGGCCCAAGCTCTGGAAACACCATATATTTT. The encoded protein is CASSLAGVGPSSGNTIYF.

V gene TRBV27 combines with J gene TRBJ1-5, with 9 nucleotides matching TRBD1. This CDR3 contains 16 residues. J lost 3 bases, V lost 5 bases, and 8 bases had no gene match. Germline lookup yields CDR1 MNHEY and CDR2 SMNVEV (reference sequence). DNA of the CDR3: TGTGCCAGCAGTCCTCGGACAGGGGTCACCAATCAGCCCCAGCATTTT. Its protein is CASSPRTGVTNQPQHF.

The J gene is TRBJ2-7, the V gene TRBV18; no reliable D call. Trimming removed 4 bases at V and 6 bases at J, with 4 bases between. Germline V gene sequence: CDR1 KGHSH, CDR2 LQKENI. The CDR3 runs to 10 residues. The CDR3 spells CASSHREQYF. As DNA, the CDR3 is TGTGCCAGCTCACATCGCGAGCAGTACTTC.

The CDR3 loop reads CASRRTSGGSTSTDTQYF. Here the CDR3 DNA reads TGCGCCAGCAGAAGGACTAGCGGGGGGTCTACTAGCACAGATACGCAGTATTTT. The chain links TRBV5-1 to TRBJ2-3, with 14 bases lining up with TRBD2. The CDR3 totals 18 residues. CDR1 and CDR2 (germline): SGHRS, YFSETQ. Losses at the gene ends were 5 bases for V and 0 bases for J; bases not matched to a gene: 8.

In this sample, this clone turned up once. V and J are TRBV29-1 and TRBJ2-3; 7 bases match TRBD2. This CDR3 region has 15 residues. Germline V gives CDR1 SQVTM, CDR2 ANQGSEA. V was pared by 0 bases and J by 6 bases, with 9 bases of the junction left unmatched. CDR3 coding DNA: TGCAGCGTTGAAGAAACCCCGACTAGCTCCGATACGCAGTATTTT. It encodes CSVEETPTSSDTQYF.

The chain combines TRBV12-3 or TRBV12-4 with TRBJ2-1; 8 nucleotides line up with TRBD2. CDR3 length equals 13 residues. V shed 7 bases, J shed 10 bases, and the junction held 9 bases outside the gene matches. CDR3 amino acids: CASTAGGSVEQFF. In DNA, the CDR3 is TGTGCCAGCACGGCGGGGGGCTCGGTGGAGCAGTTCTTC.

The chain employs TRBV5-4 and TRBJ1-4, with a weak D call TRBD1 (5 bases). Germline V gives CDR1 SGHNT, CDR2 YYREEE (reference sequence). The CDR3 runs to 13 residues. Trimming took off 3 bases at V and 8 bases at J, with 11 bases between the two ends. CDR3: CASSSGGREKLFF. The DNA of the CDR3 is TGTGCCAGCAGCTCCGGGGGGAGAGAAAAACTGTTTTTT.

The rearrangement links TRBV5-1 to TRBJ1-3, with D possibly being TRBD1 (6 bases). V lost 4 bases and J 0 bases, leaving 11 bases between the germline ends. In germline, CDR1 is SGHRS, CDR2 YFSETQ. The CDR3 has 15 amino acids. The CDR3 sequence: CASSVSQGSGNTIYF. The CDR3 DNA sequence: TGCGCCAGCAGCGTGTCACAGGGCTCTGGAAACACCATATATTTT.

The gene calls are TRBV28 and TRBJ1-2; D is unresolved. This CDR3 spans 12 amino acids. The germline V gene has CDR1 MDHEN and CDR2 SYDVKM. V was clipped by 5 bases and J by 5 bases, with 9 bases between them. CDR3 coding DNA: TGTGCCAGCAGTCCTGGCGGGTATGGCTACACCTTC. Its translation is CASSPGGYGYTF.

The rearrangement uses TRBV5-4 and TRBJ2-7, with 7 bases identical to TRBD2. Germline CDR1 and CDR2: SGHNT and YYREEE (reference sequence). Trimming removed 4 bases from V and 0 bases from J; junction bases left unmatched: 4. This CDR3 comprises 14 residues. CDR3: CASSGEGYSYEQYF. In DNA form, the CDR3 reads TGTGCCAGCAGCGGGGAGGGCTACTCCTACGAGCAGTACTTC. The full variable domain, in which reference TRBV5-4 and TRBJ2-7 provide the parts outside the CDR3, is ETGVTQSPTHLIKTRGQQVTLRCSSQSGHNTVSWYQQALGQGPQFIFQYYREEENGRGNFPPRFSGLQFPNYSSELNVNALELDDSALYLCASSGEGYSYEQYFGPGTRLTVT.

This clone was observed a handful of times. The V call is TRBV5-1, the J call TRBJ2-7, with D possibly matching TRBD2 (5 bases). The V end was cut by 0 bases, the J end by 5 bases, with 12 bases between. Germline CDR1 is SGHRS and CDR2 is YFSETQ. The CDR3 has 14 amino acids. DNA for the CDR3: TGCGCCAGCAGCTTGGTACTAGGTCAAAACGAGCAGTACTTC. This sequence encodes CASSLVLGQNEQYF.

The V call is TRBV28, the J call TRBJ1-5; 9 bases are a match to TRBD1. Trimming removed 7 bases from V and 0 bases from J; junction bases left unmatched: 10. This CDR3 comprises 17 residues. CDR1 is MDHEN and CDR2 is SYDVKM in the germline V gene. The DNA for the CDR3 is TGTGCCAGCATGGGGACAGGGAGGTTTATTAGCAATCAGCCCCAGCATTTT. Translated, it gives CASMGTGRFISNQPQHF.

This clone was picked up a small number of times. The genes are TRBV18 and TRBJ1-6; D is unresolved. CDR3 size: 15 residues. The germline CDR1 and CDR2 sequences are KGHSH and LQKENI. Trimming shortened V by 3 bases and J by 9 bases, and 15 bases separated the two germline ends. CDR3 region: CASSPRSPEISPLHF. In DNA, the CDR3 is TGTGCCAGCTCACCGAGAAGTCCCGAAATTTCACCCCTCCACTTT.

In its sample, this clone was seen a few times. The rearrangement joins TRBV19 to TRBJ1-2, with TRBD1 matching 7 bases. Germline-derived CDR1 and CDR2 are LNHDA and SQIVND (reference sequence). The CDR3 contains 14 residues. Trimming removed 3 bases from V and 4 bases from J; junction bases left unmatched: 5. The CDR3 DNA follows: TGTGCCAGTAGTATCTACAGGGGAATCTATGGCTACACCTTC. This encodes CASSIYRGIYGYTF.

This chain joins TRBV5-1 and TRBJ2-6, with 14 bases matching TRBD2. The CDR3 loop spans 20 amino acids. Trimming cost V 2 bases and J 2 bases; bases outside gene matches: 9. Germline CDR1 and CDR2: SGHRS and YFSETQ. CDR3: CASSFRTSGGPSPGANVLTF. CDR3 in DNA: TGCGCCAGCAGCTTCCGGACTAGCGGGGGGCCATCCCCTGGGGCCAACGTCCTGACTTTC.

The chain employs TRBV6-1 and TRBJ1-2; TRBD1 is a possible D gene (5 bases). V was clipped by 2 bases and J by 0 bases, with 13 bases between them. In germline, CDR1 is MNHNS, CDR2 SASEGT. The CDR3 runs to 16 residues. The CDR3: CASSEFEGLPNYGYTF. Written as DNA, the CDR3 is TGTGCCAGCAGTGAATTCGAGGGACTACCTAACTATGGCTACACCTTC.

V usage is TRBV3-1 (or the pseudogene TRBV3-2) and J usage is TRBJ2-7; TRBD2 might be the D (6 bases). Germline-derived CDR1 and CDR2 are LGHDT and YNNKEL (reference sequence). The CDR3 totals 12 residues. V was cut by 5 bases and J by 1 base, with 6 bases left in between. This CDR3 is CASSGGSYEQYF. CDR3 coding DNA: TGTGCCAGCAGCGGAGGGTCCTACGAGCAGTACTTC.

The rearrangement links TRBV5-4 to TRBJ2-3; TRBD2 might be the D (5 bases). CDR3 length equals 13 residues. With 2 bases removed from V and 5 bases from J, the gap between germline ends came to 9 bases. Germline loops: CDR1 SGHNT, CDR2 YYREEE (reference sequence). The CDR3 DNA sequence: TGTGCCAGCAGCTTCTTCAGCGGAGATACGCAGTATTTT. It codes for CASSFFSGDTQYF.

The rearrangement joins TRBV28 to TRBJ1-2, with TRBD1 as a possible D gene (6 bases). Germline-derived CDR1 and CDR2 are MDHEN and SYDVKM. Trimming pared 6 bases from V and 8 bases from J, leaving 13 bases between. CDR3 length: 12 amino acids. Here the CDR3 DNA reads TGTGCCAGCAGACTAGGGGGTCGGGGCTACACCTTC. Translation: CASRLGGRGYTF.

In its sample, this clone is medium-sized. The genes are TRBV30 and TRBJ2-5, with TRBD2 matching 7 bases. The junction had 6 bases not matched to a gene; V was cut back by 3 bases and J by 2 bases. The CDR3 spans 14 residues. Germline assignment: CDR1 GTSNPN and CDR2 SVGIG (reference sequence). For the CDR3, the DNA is TGTGCCTGGAGGGGACCGGGGGGTCAAGAGACCCAGTACTTC. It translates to CAWRGPGGQETQYF.

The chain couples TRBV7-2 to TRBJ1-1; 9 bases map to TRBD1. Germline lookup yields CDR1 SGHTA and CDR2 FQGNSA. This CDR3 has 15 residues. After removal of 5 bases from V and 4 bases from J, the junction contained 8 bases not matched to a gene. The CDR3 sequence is CASSRGTGRATEAFF. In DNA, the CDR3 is TGTGCCAGCAGCAGAGGGACAGGGCGGGCCACTGAAGCTTTCTTT.

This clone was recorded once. The CDR3 DNA reads as TGTGCCAGCAGCTTAGAGCTAAGTTGGGGCAGAGAGATGAACACTGAAGCTTTCTTT. Its translation: CASSLELSWGREMNTEAFF. V gene TRBV7-9 combines with J gene TRBJ1-1; D perhaps matches TRBD1 (5 bases). Deletions cut 1 base from V and 0 bases from J, with 21 bases between. CDR3 length: 19 residues. The germline gives CDR1 SEHNR, CDR2 FQNEAQ (reference sequence).

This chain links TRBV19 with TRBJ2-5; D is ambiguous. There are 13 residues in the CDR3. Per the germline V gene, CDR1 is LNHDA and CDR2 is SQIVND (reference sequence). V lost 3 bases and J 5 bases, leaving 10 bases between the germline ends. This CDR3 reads CASSIARYETQYF. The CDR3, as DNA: TGTGCCAGTAGTATCGCCCGGTACGAGACCCAGTACTTC.

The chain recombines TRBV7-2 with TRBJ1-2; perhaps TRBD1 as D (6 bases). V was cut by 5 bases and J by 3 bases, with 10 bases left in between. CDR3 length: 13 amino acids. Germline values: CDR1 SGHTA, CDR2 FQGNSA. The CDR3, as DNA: TGTGCCAGCAGCCCCCGGACAGACTATGGCTACACCTTC. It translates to CASSPRTDYGYTF.

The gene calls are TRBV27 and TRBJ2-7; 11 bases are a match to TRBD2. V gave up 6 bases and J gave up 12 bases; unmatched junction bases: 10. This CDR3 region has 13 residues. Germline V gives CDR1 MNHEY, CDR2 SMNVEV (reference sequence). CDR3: CASSTLAGGYPYF. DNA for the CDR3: TGTGCCAGCAGCACCTTAGCGGGAGGGTATCCGTACTTC.